The 5 T cell receptor beta chains below were found in one sample sequenced in a study of blood T cell repertoires in COVID-19. Data came from immunoSEQ multiplex PCR; TCRdb stores just in-frame clones and leaves some out. The sample has 100,000 to 140,000 clones, approximately 88% seen once. The sample taken for sequencing was peripheral blood. These receptors were collected from a man aged 50-60 years with active or convalescent COVID-19.

The chain employs TRBV28 and TRBJ1-1; tentatively, D is TRBD1 (6 bases). This CDR3 contains 12 residues. Germline V CDR1 and CDR2: MDHEN, SYDVKM. V lost 6 bases and J 6 bases, leaving 11 bases between the germline ends. CDR3 DNA: TGTGCCAGCAGATTCCAGGGGTCTGAAGCTTTCTTT. As protein: CASRFQGSEAFF.

CDR3 in DNA: TGTGCCAGCAGCTTTAAAGACAGGCCCCTCTATGGCTACACCTTC. Protein product: CASSFKDRPLYGYTF. This rearrangement joins TRBV5-8 to TRBJ1-2; possible D gene TRBD1, 6 bases. Germline CDR1 SGHTS, CDR2 YDEGEE. The V and J ends lost 2 bases and 4 bases respectively, with 15 bases between them. This CDR3 contains 15 residues.

This chain uses TRBV9 with TRBJ1-1; D ambiguous. Per the germline V gene, CDR1 is SGDLS and CDR2 is YYNGEE. V lost 0 bases and J lost 4, with 13 bases in between. The CDR3 sequence is 15 residues long. CDR3 in amino acids: CASSVVAGGSTEAFF. CDR3 DNA: TGTGCCAGCAGCGTAGTCGCGGGAGGTAGCACTGAAGCTTTCTTT.

This clone was picked up one time. The chain recombines TRBV4-3 with TRBJ2-1, with a tentative D call TRBD1 (7 bases). V was clipped by 0 bases and J by 7 bases, with 22 bases between them. This CDR3 is built from 18 residues. CDR1 LGHNA and CDR2 YSLEER come from the germline V gene. The CDR3: CASSQDPGGRGALNEQFF. CDR3 DNA sequence: TGCGCCAGCAGCCAAGATCCCGGGGGCAGGGGGGCGCTAAATGAGCAGTTCTTC.

The rearrangement joins TRBV27 to TRBJ1-6, with D tentatively TRBD1 (5 bases). This CDR3 is 14 amino acids long. Between the trimmed V and J ends, which lost 5 bases and 8 bases, there was a span of 13 bases. Germline CDR1 MNHEY, CDR2 SMNVEV (reference sequence). CDR3 sequence (DNA): TGTGCCAGCAGTCTCAGGGTAAAGGATTCACCCCTCCACTTT. Protein: CASSLRVKDSPLHF.